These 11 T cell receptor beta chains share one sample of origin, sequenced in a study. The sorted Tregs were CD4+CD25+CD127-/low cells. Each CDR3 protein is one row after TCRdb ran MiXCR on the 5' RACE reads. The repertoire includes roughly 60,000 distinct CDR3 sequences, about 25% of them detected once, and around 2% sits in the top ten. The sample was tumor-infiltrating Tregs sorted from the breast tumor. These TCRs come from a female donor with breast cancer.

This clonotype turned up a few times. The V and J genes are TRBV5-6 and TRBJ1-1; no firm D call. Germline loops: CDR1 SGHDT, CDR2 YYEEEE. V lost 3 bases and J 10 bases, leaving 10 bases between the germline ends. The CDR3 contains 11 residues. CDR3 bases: TGTGCCAGCAGCTCAAACCTTGGAGCTTTCTTT. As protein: CASSSNLGAFF.

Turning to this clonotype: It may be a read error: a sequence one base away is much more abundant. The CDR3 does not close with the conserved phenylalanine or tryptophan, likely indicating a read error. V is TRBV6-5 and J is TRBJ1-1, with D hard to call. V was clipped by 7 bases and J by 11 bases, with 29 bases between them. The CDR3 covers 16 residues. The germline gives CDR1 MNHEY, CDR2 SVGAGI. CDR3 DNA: TGTGCCAGCACCAATGCACCCGCGATTGTAGGGTCACTGGCTTTCCTT. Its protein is CASTNAPAIVGSLAFL.

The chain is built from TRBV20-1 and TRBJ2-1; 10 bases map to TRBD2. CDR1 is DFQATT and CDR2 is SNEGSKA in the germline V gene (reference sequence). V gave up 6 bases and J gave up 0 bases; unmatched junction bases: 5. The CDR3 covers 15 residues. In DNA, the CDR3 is TGCAGTGCGAGGCTAGCGGGGGACTCCTACAATGAGCAGTTCTTC. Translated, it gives CSARLAGDSYNEQFF.

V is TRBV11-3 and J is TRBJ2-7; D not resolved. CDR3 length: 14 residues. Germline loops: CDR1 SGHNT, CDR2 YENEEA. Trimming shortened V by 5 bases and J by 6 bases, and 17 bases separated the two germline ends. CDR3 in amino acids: CASSVGPSSPEQYF. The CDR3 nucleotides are TGTGCCAGCAGCGTAGGACCAAGTTCCCCCGAGCAGTACTTC.

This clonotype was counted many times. This CDR3 is CASSQTGGYNSPLHF. The CDR3 DNA is TGTGCCAGCAGCCAGACAGGGGGGTATAATTCACCCCTCCACTTT. This rearrangement joins TRBV6-5 to TRBJ1-6, with 9 nucleotides matching TRBD1. The CDR3 runs 15 residues. V dropped 6 bases and J dropped 4; count of bases not matched to a gene: 4. Germline CDR1 and CDR2: MNHEY and SVGAGI.

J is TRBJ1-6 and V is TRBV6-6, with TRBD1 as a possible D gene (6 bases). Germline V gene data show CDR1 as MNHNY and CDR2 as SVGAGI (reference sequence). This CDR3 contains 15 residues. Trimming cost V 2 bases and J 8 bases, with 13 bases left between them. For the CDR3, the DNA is TGTGCCAGCAGTTACCCTACAGGGAAGGATTCACCCCTCCACTTT. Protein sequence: CASSYPTGKDSPLHF.

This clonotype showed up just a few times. The CDR3 coding sequence is TGTGCCAGTACTCGGGAAGTGATACTGTTTTTT. Translating it yields CASTREVILFF. V usage is TRBV2 and J usage is TRBJ1-4; D unresolved. V lost 9 bases, J lost 13 bases, and 15 bases lay in between. The CDR3 spans 11 residues. The germline V gene encodes CDR1 SNHLY and CDR2 FYNNEI.

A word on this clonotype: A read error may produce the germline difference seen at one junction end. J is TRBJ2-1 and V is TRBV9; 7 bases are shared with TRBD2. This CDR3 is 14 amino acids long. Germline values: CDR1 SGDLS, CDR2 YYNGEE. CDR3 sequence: CTSNITSAYNEQFF. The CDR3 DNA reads TGTACCAGCAACATAACTAGCGCCTACAATGAGCAGTTCTTC.

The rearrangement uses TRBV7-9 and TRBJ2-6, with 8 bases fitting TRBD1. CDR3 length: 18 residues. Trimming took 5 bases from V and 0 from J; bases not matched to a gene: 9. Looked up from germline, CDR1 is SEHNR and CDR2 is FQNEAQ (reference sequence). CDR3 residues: CASSPRDRISSGANVLTF. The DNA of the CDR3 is TGTGCCAGCAGCCCCCGGGACAGGATTAGCTCTGGGGCCAACGTCCTGACTTTC.

The CDR3 DNA is TGCGCCAGCAGCTTAGAGACAGGGAGGCAGTTCTTC. Its protein is CASSLETGRQFF. The gene calls are TRBV5-1 and TRBJ2-1; 7 bases align to TRBD1. The CDR3 totals 12 residues. The V gene's germline CDR1 is SGHRS and CDR2 YFSETQ. The V and J ends lost 2 bases and 12 bases, in that order; junction bases with no gene match: 5.

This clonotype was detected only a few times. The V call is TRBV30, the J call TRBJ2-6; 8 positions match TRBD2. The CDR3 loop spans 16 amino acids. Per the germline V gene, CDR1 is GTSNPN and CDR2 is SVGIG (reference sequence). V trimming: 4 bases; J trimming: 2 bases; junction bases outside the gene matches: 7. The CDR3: CAWTTGGGAGANVLTF. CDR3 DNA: TGTGCCTGGACCACCGGGGGGGGGGCTGGGGCCAACGTCCTGACTTTC.